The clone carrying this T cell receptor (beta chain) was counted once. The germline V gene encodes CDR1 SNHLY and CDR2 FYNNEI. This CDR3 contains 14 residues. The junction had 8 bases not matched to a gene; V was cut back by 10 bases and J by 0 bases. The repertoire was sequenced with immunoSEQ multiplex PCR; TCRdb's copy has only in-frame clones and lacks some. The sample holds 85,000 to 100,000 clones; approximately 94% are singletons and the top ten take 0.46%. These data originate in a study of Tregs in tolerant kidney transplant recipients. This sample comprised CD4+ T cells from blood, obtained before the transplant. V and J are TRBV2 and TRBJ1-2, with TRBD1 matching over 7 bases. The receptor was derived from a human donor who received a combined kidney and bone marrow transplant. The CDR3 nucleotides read TGTGCCATCCGACGGGACAGTGCTAACTATGGCTACACCTTC. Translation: CAIRRDSANYGYTF.